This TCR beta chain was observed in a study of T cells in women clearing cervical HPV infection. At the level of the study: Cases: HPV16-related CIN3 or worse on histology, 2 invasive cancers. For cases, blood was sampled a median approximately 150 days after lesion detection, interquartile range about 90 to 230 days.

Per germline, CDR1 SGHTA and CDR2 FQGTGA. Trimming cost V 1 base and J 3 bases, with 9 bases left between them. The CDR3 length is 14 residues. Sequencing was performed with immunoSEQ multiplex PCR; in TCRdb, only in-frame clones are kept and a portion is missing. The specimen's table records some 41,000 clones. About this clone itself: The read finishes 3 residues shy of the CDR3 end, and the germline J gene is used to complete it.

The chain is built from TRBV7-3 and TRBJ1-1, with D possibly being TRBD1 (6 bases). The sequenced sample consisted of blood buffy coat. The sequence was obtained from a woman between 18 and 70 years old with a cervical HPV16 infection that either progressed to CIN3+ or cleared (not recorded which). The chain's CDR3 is CASSLMGADTEAFF. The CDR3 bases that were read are TGTGCCAGCAGCTTAATGGGGGCGGACACTGAA.